This passage covers 8 T cell receptor beta chains from one sample sequenced in a study of shared clonotypes between healthy human individuals. The method was immunoSEQ multiplex PCR; TCRdb's version includes in-frame clones alone and lacks a portion of them. The sample lists more than 2 million clones, approximately 94% occurring once. Naivety among CD8 cells was defined by CD45RO negativity and positive CCR7 selection, thereby excluding terminally differentiated effector memory CD45RA+ cells. Sequencing was carried out using naive CD8+ T cells sorted from blood. These receptors all stem from a man between 18 and 29 years old in good health.

V and J are TRBV7-6 and TRBJ2-5, with 9 bases identical to TRBD2. The CDR3 is 17 amino acids. V gave up 1 base and J gave up 2 bases; unmatched junction bases: 8. CDR1 and CDR2 (germline): SGHVS, FNYEAQ. The CDR3 nucleotides are TGTGCCAGCAGCTTAGAGCACCGACTAGCGGTACAAGAGACCCAGTACTTC. The encoded protein is CASSLEHRLAVQETQYF.

With regard to this clone: Distinct nucleotide sequences in the sample also encode this CDR3. The V and J genes are TRBV27 and TRBJ1-2; D possibly corresponds to TRBD1 (5 bases). The V end lost 4 bases, the J end lost 8 bases, and 11 bases lay between the germline ends. The germline V gene has CDR1 MNHEY and CDR2 SMNVEV (reference sequence). The CDR3 covers 12 residues. CDR3 protein: CASSSGLGGYTF. CDR3 coding DNA: TGTGCCAGCAGTTCGGGGCTCGGGGGCTACACCTTC.

J is TRBJ2-5 and V is TRBV11-2, with D maybe TRBD2 (5 bases). Between the trimmed V and J ends, which lost 4 bases and 5 bases, there was a span of 17 bases. Germline-derived CDR1 and CDR2 are SGHAT and FQNNGV. The CDR3 length is 15 residues. Written as DNA, the CDR3 is TGTGCCAGCAGCTCGAATAACGGGGTGGGGGAGACCCAGTACTTC. Amino acid sequence: CASSSNNGVGETQYF.

This clone was observed once. J is TRBJ1-1 and V is TRBV6-6; 8 positions match TRBD1. The length of the CDR3 is 16 residues. The V gene end was trimmed by 2 bases and the J gene end by 5 bases; junction bases not matched to a gene: 10. Looked up from germline, CDR1 is MNHNY and CDR2 is SVGAGI (reference sequence). The DNA of the CDR3 is TGTGCCAGCAGTTACGACACAAGGACAGGGAGGACTGAAGCTTTCTTT. Its protein product is CASSYDTRTGRTEAFF.

J is TRBJ2-2 and V is TRBV28; D ambiguous. The CDR3 spans 14 residues. With 2 bases removed from V and 4 bases from J, the gap between germline ends came to 8 bases. Per the germline V gene, CDR1 is MDHEN and CDR2 is SYDVKM. The CDR3 reads CASSLGVFTGELFF. CDR3 coding DNA: TGTGCCAGCAGTTTAGGGGTATTCACCGGGGAGCTGTTTTTT.

The chain couples TRBV13 to TRBJ1-1; 9 bases map to TRBD1. The CDR3 loop spans 15 amino acids. V lost 1 base to trimming and J lost 3 bases; unmatched junction nucleotides: 3. Germline V CDR1 and CDR2: PRHDT, FYEKMQ (reference sequence). CDR3: CASSLEGQGHTEAFF. Here the CDR3 DNA reads TGTGCCAGCAGCTTAGAGGGACAGGGTCACACTGAAGCTTTCTTT.

DNA of the CDR3: TGTGCCAGCAGTCCCTACACAGATTCACCCCTCCACTTT. Amino acids: CASSPYTDSPLHF. The V call is TRBV27, the J call TRBJ1-6; D unresolved. Germline-derived CDR1 and CDR2 are MNHEY and SMNVEV (reference sequence). The V end was cut by 5 bases, the J end by 8 bases, with 10 bases between. This CDR3 is built from 13 residues.

The table lists this clone with a count of one. This chain joins TRBV4-3 and TRBJ2-5; D gene unclear. Germline assignment: CDR1 LGHNA and CDR2 YSLEER. Trimming took off 4 bases at V and 5 bases at J, with 11 bases between the two ends. This CDR3 has 13 amino acids. The CDR3 bases are TGCGCCAGCAGCCGGTTAACGTGGGAGACCCAGTACTTC. This gives the protein CASSRLTWETQYF.